This T cell receptor (beta chain) was identified during a study of metastatic and nonmetastatic thyroid tumors. About the research overall: Across peripheral blood and tumor or nodule tissue samples taken from malignant and benign thyroid patients, the repertoires were compared with one another. Overall study results and limits: Reported TCR beta diversity, measured in blood and tumor, was significantly higher for malignant thyroid tumors than for benign nodules.

CDR1 and CDR2 (germline): SGHRS, YFSETQ. V was cut by 4 bases and J by 8 bases, with 16 bases left in between. The CDR3 is 15 residues long. Treatment of any kind had been given to no patient before thyroid surgery. Original analysis: Clinicopathological groups of papillary thyroid cancer showed CDR3 differences that were used to build a distant-metastasis classifier. TCRdb re-called the PCR reads with MiXCR. None of the V and J calls come from the authors' own analysis; TCRdb made them. The sample yields 22,000 or so clones, 14% to 15% seen once. This clone was detected many times. Its antigen is as yet unknown.

The source material was tumor tissue. This receptor was obtained from a female donor with papillary thyroid cancer or a benign thyroid nodule (not recorded which). Some clones in this sample may be carry-over from other donors' samples. The rearrangement links TRBV5-1 to TRBJ1-6; weak D call: TRBD1 (6 bases). The chain's CDR3 is CASSPQGGGDSPLHF. As DNA, the CDR3 is TGCGCCAGCAGCCCACAGGGAGGTGGGGATTCACCCCTCCACTTT.